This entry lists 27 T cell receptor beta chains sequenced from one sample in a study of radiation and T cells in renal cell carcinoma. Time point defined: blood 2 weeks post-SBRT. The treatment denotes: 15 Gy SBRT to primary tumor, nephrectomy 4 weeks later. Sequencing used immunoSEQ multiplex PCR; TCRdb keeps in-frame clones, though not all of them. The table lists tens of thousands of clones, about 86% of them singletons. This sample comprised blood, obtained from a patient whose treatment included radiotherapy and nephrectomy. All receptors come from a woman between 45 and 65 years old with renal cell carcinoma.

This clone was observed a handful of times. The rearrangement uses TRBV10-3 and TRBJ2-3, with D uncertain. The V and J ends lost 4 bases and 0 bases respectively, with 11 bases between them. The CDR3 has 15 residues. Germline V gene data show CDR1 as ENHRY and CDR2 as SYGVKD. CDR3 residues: CAISGGSPSTDTQYF. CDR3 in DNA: TGTGCCATCAGTGGTGGCAGCCCTAGCACAGATACGCAGTATTTT.

CDR3 in amino acids: CASSLARGVTGELFF. The DNA of the CDR3 is TGTGCCAGCAGCTTAGCCCGGGGGGTCACCGGGGAGCTGTTTTTT. This chain uses TRBV11-2 with TRBJ2-2; 7 bases align to TRBD2. V was clipped by 1 base and J by 4 bases; unmatched bases: 3. The CDR3 is 15 amino acids. Germline V CDR1 and CDR2: SGHAT, FQNNGV.

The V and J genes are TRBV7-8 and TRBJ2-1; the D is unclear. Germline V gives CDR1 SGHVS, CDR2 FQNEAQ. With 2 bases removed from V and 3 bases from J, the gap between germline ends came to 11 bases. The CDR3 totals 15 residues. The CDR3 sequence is CASSLRLPDYNEQFF. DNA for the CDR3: TGTGCCAGCAGCTTAAGACTCCCCGACTACAATGAGCAGTTCTTC.

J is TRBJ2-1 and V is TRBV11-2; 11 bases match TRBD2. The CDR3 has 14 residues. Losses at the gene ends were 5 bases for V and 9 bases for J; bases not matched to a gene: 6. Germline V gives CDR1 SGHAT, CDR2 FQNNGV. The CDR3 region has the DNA TGTGCCAGCAGCGTTAGCGGGAGGGCCGGTGAGCAGTTCTTC. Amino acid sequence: CASSVSGRAGEQFF.

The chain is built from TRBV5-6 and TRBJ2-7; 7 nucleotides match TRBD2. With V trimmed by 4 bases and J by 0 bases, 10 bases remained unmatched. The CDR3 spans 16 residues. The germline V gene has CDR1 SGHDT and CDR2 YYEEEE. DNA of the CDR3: TGTGCCAGCAGCCGTTTTGCTAGCGGAAACTCCTACGAGCAGTACTTC. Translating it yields CASSRFASGNSYEQYF.

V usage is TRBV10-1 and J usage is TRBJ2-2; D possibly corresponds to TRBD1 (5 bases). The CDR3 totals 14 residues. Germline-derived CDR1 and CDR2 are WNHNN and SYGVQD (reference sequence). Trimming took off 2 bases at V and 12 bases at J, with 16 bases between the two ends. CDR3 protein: CASSEGVGARQLFF. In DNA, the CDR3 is TGCGCCAGCAGTGAGGGGGTAGGGGCCCGGCAGCTGTTTTTT.

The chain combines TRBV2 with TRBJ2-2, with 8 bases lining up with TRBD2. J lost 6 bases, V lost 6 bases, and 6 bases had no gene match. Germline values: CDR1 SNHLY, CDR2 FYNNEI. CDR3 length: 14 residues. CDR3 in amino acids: CASSGGAPPGELFF. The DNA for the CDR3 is TGTGCCAGCAGCGGGGGGGCCCCCCCCGGGGAGCTGTTTTTT.

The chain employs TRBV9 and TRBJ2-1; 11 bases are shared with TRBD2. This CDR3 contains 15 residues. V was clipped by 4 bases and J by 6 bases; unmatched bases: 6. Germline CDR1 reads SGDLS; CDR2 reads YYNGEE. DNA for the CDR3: TGTGCCAGCAGCCTAGCGGGAGGCTTCTCCAATGAGCAGTTCTTC. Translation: CASSLAGGFSNEQFF.

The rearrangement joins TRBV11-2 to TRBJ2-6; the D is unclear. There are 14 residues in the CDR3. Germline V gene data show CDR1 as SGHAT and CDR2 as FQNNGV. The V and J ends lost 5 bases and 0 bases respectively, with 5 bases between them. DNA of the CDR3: TGTGCCAGCAGCCGAATCTCTGGGGCCAACGTCCTGACTTTC. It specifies CASSRISGANVLTF.

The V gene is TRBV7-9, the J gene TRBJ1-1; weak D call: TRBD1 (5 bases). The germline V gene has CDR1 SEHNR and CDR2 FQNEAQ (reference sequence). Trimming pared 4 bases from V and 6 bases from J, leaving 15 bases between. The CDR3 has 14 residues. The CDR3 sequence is CASSSTAPNAEAFF. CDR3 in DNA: TGTGCCAGCAGCTCGACAGCCCCAAACGCTGAAGCTTTCTTT.

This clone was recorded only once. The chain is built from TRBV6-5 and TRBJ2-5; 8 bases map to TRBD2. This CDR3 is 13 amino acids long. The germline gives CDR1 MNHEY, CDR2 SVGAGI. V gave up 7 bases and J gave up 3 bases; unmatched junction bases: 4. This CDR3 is CASTKLAEETQYF. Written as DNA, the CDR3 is TGTGCCAGCACTAAACTAGCGGAAGAGACCCAGTACTTC.

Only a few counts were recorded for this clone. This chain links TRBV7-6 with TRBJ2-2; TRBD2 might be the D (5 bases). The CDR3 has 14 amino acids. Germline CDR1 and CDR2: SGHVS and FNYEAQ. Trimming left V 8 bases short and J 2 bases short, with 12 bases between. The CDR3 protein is CASRGWTNTGELFF. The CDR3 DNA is TGTGCCAGCCGGGGTTGGACCAACACCGGGGAGCTGTTTTTT. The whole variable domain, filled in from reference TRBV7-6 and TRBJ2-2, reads GAGVSQSPRYKVTKRGQDVALRCDPISGHVSLYWYRQALGQGPEFLTYFNYEAQQDKSGLPNDRFSAERPEGSISTLTIQRTEQRDSAMYRCASRGWTNTGELFFGEGSRLTVL.

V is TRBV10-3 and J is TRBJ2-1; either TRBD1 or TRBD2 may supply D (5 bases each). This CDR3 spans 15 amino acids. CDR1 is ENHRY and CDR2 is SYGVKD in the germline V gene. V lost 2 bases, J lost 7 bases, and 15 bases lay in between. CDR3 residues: CAISERWGLGNEQFF. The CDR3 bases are TGTGCCATCAGTGAGAGGTGGGGGTTGGGGAATGAGCAGTTCTTC.

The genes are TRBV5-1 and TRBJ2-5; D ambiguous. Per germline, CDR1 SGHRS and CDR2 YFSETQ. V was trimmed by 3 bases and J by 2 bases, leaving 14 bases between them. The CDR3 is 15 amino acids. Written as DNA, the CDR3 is TGCGCCAGCAGCTCGGTGGTAGGAGTACAAGAGACCCAGTACTTC. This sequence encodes CASSSVVGVQETQYF.

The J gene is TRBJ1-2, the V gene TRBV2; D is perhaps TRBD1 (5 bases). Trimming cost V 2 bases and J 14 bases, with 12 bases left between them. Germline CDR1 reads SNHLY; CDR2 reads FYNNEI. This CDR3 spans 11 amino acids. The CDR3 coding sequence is TGTGCCAGCAGTGAATCGGGACGGTCTACCTTC. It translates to CASSESGRSTF.

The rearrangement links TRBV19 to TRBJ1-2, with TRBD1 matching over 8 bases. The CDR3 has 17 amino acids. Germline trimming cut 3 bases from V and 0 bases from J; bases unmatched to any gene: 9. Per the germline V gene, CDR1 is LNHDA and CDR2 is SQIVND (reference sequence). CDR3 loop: CASSMGAGGSANYGYTF. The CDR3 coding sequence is TGTGCCAGTAGTATGGGCGCAGGGGGCTCAGCTAACTATGGCTACACCTTC.

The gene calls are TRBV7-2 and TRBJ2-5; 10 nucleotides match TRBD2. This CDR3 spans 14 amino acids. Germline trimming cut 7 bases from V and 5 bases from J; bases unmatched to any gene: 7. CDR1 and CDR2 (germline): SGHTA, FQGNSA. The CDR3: CASNSLAGKETQYF. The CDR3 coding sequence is TGTGCCAGCAATTCACTAGCGGGAAAGGAGACCCAGTACTTC.

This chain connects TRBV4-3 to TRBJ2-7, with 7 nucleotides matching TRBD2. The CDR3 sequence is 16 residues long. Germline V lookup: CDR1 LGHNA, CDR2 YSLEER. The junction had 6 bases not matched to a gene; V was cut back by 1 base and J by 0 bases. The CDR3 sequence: CASSQVGPSGSYEQYF. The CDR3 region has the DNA TGCGCCAGCAGCCAAGTAGGCCCTAGCGGCTCCTACGAGCAGTACTTC.

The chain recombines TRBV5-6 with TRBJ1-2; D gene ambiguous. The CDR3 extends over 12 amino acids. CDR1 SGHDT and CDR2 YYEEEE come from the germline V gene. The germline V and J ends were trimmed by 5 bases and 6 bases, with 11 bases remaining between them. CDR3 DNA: TGTGCCAGCAGGCGGACCCTTGATGGCTACACCTTC. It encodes CASRRTLDGYTF. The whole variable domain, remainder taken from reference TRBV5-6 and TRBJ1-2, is DAGVTQSPTHLIKTRGQQVTLRCSPKSGHDTVSWYQQALGQGPQFIFQYYEEEERQRGNFPDRFSGHQFPNYSSELNVNALLLGDSALYLCASRRTLDGYTFGSGTRLTVV.

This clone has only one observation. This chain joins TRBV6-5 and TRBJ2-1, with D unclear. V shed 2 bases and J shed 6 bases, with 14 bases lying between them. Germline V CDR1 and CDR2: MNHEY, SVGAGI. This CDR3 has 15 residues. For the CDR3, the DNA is TGTGCCAGCAGTTACCTCGCGTTTTATGGCAATGAGCAGTTCTTC. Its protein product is CASSYLAFYGNEQFF.

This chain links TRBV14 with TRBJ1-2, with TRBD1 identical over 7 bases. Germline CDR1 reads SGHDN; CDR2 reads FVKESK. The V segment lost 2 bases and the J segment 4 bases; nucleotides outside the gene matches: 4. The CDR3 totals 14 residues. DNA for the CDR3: TGTGCCAGCAGCCAACTGACAGGGAGCTATGGCTACACCTTC. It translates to CASSQLTGSYGYTF.

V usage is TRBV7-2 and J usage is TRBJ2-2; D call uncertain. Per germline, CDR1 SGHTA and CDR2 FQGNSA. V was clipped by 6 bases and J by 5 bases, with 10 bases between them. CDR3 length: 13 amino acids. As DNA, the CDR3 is TGTGCCAGCAGTGACGTAGGGACCGGGGAGCTGTTTTTT. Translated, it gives CASSDVGTGELFF.

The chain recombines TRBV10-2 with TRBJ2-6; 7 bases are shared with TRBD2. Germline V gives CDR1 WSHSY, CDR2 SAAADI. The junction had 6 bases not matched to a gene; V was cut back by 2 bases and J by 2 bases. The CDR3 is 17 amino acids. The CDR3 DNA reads TGCGCCAGCAGTGAGGGAAGCGGGGTAACTGGGGCCAACGTCCTGACTTTC. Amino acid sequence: CASSEGSGVTGANVLTF.

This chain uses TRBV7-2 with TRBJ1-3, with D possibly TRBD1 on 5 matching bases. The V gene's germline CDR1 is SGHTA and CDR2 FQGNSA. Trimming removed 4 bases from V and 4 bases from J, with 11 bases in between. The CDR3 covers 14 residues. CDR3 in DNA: TGTGCCAGCAGCTCGAGGGGATTCGGAAACACCATATATTTT. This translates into CASSSRGFGNTIYF.

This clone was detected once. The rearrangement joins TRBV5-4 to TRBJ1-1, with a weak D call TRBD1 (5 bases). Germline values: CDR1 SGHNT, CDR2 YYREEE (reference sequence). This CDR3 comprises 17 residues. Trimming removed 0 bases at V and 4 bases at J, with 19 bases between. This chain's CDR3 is CASSLGLGQGMGTEAFF. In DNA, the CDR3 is TGTGCCAGCAGCTTGGGACTCGGGCAGGGTATGGGCACTGAAGCTTTCTTT. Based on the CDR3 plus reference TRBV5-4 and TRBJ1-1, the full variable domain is ETGVTQSPTHLIKTRGQQVTLRCSSQSGHNTVSWYQQALGQGPQFIFQYYREEENGRGNFPPRFSGLQFPNYSSELNVNALELDDSALYLCASSLGLGQGMGTEAFFGQGTRLTVV.

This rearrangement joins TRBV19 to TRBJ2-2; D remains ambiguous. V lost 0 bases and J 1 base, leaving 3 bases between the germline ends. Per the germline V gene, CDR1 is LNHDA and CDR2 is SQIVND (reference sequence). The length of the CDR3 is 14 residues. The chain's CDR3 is CASSIDKNTGELFF. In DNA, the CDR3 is TGTGCCAGTAGTATAGATAAGAACACCGGGGAGCTGTTTTTT.

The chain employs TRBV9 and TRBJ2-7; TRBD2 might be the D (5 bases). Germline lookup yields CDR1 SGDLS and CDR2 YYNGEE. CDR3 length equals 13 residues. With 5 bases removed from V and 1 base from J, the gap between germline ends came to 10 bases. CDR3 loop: CASSTGSSYEQYF. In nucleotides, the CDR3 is TGTGCCAGCAGTACGGGAAGTTCCTACGAGCAGTACTTC.